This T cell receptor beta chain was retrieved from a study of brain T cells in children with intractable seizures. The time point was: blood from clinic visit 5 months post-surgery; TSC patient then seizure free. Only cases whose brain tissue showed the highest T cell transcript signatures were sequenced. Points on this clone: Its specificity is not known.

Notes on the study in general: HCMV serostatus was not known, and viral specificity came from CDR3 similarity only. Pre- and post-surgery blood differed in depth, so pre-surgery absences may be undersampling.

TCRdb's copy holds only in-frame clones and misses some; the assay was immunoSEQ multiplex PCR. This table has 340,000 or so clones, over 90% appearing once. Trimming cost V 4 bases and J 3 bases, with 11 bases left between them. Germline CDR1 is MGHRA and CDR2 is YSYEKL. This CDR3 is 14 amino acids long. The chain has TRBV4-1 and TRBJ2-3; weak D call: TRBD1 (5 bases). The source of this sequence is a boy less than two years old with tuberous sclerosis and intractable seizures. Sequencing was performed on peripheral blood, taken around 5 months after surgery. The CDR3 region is CASSPQGITDTQYF. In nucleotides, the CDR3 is TGCGCCAGCAGCCCGCAGGGAATTACAGATACGCAGTATTTT.